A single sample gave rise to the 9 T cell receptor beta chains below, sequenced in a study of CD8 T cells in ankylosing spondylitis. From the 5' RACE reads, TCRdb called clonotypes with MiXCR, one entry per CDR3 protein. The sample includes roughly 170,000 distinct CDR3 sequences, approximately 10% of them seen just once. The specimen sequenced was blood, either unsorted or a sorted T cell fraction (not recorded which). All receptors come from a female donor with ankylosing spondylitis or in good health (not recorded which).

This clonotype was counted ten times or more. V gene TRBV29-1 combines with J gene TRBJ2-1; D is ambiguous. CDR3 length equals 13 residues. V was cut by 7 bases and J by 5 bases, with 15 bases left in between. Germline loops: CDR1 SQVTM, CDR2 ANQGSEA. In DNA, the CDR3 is TGCAGCGCCCCCCCGATGGGCCACAATGAGCAGTTCTTC. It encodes CSAPPMGHNEQFF.

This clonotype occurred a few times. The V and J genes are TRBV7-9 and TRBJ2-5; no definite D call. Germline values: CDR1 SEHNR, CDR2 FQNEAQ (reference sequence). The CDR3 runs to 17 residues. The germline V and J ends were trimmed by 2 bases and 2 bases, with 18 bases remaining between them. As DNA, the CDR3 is TGTGCCAGCAGCTTAACAAATCCAGGCCCGAATCAAGAGACCCAGTACTTC. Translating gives CASSLTNPGPNQETQYF. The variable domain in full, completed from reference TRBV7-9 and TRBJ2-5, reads DTGVSQNPRHKITKRGQNVTFRCDPISEHNRLYWYRQTLGQGPEFLTYFQNEAQLEKSRLLSDRFSAERPKGSFSTLEIQRTEQGDSAMYLCASSLTNPGPNQETQYFGPGTRLLVL.

Here the CDR3 reads CASSSDRGRSDPLHF. The CDR3 DNA is TGTGCCAGCAGTTCCGACAGGGGTCGATCGGATCCCCTCCACTTT. This chain joins TRBV6-2 or TRBV6-3 and TRBJ1-6; 8 positions agree with TRBD1. After removal of 4 bases from V and 13 bases from J, the junction contained 12 bases not matched to a gene. The CDR3 consists of 15 residues. Germline V gives CDR1 MNHEY, CDR2 SVGEGT.

The CDR3 is CASRFGNNSPLHF. The DNA for the CDR3 is TGTGCCAGCAGATTTGGGAATAATTCACCCCTCCACTTT. V gene TRBV5-4 combines with J gene TRBJ1-6; D not resolved. The CDR3 runs to 13 residues. The germline gives CDR1 SGHNT, CDR2 YYREEE (reference sequence). Trimming left V 5 bases short and J 5 bases short, with 8 bases between.

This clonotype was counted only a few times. CDR3: CASSLVNDGEQFF. The CDR3 coding sequence is TGTGCCAGCAGCTTAGTTAATGACGGTGAGCAGTTCTTC. The chain is built from TRBV11-3 and TRBJ2-1; no definite D call. Germline V CDR1 and CDR2: SGHNT, YENEEA. The CDR3 sequence is 13 residues long. Trimming removed 1 base at V and 9 bases at J, with 10 bases between. The complete variable domain, with remaining parts taken from reference TRBV11-3 and TRBJ2-1, reads EAGVVQSPRYKIIEKKQPVAFWCNPISGHNTLYWYLQNLGQGPELLIRYENEEAVDDSQLPKDRFSAERLKGVDSTLKIQPAELGDSAVYLCASSLVNDGEQFFGPGTRLTVL.

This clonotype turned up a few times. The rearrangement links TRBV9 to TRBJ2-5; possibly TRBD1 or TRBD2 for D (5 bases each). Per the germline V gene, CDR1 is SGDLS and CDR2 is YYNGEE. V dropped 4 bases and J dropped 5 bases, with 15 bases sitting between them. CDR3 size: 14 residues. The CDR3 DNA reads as TGTGCCAGCAGCCTAGGGACGTGGCGGGAGACCCAGTACTTC. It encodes CASSLGTWRETQYF. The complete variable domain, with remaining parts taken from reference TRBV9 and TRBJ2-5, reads DSGVTQTPKHLITATGQRVTLRCSPRSGDLSVYWYQQSLDQGLQFLIQYYNGEERAKGNILERFSAQQFPDLHSELNLSSLELGDSALYFCASSLGTWRETQYFGPGTRLLVL.

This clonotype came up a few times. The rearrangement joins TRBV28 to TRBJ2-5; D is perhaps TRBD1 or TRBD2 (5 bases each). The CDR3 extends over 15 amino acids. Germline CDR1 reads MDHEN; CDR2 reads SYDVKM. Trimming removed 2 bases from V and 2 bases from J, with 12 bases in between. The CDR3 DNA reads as TGTGCCAGCAGTTTAGAGGGGCGGAGTCAAGAGACCCAGTACTTC. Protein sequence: CASSLEGRSQETQYF.

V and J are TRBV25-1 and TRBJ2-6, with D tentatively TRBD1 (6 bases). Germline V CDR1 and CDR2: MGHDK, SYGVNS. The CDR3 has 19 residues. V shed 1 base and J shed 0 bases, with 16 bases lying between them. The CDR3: CASSEFQDSGFSGANVLTF. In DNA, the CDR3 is TGTGCCAGCAGTGAATTCCAGGACAGTGGTTTCTCTGGGGCCAACGTCCTGACTTTC. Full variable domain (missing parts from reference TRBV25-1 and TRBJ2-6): EADIYQTPRYLVIGTGKKITLECSQTMGHDKMYWYQQDPGMELHLIHYSYGVNSTEKGDLSSESTVSRIRTEHFPLTLESARPSHTSQYLCASSEFQDSGFSGANVLTFGAGSRLTVL.

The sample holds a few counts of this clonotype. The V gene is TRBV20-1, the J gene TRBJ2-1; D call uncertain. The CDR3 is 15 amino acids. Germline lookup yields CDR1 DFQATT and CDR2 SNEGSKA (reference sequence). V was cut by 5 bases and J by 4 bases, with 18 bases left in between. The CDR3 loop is CSAGGMELVYNEQFF. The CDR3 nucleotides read TGCAGTGCTGGCGGAATGGAGCTAGTTTACAATGAGCAGTTCTTC.